This record looks at one T cell receptor beta chain sequence and its context. Its antigen remains unidentified. This CDR3 comprises 15 residues. The germline gives CDR1 SGDLS, CDR2 YYNGEE. J was trimmed by 6 bases and V by 4 bases; bases with no gene match: 10. Diagnostic decisions used clinical symptoms, serum thyroxine and TRAb, thyroid ultrasound and orbital computed tomography. From RNA transcripts, TCR beta CDR3 regions were amplified. With the HTBI primer set, the TCR CDR3 went through a first round of RT-PCR. Via MiXCR, TCRdb re-called the multiplex PCR reads, giving one row per CDR3 protein. Among roughly 380,000 distinct CDR3 sequences listed, about 14% were seen once. The source of the sample is a study of T cells in Graves' hyperthyroidism and ophthalmopathy. The study's findings and limits: Ophthalmopathy was distinguished from stable hyperthyroidism by 13 V-J signatures.

The V and J genes are TRBV9 and TRBJ2-1; 7 bases are a match to TRBD2. The sample comprised blood. The receptor's source is a woman in her sixties with Graves' hyperthyroidism. For the CDR3, the DNA is TGTGCCAGCAGCTCGGCCGGGGAGGGGCGCAATGAGCAGTTCTTC. Translated, it gives CASSSAGEGRNEQFF.